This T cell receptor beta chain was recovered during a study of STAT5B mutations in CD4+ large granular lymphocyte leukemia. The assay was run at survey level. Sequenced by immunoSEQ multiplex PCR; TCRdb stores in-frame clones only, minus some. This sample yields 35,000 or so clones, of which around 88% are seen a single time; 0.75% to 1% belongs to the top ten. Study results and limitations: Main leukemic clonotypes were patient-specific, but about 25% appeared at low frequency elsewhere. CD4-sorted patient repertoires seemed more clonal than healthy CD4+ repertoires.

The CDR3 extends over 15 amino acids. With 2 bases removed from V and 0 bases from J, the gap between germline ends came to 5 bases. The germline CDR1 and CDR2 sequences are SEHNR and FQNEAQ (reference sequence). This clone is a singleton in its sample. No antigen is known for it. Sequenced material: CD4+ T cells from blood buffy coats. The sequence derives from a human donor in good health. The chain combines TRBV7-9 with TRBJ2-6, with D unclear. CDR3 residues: CASSLQLSGANVLTF. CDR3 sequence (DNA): TGTGCCAGCAGCTTACAACTCTCTGGGGCCAACGTCCTGACTTTC.